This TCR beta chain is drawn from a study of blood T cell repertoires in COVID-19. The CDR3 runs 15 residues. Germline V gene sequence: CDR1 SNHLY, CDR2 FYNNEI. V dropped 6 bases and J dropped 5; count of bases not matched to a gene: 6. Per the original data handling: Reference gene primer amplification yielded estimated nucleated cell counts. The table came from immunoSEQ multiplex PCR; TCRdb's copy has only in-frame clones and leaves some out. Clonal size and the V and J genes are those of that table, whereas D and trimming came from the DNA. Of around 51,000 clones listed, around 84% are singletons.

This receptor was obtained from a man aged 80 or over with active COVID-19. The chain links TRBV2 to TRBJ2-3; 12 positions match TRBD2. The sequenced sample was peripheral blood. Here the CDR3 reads CASRGLAGGIDTQYF. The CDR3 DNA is TGTGCCAGCAGGGGTCTAGCGGGAGGGATAGATACGCAGTATTTT.